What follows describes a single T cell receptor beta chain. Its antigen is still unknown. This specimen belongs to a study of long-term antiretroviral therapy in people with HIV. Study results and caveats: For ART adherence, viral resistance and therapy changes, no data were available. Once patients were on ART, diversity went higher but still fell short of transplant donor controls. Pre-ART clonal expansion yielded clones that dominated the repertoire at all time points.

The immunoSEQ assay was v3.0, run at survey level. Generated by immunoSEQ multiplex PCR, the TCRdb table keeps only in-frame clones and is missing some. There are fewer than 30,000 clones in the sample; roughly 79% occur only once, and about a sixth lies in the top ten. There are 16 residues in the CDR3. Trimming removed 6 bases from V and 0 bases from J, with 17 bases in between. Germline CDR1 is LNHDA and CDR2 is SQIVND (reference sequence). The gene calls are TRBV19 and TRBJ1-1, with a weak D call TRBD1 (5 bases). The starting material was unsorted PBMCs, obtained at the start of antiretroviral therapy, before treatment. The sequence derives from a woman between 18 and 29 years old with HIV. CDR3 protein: CASSWPGRILNTEAFF. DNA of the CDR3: TGTGCCAGTAGCTGGCCAGGGCGTATTTTGAACACTGAAGCTTTCTTT.